This TCR beta chain is drawn from a study of T-cell memory formation after mild COVID-19. For the study at large: TCR clusters were largely donor specific. Study-level results: Shrinking CD4+ clones resided mostly in CM and EM, and CD8+ ones in EMRA. Prior to infection, memory already included some responding clones, suggesting cross-reactive memory joined.

TCRdb used MiXCR to reprocess the 5' RACE reads, holding one entry per CDR3 protein. This sample has 500,000 to 600,000 distinct CDR3 sequences, with more than 15% found just once. This clonotype was counted only a few times. The antigen is not known. J was trimmed by 2 bases and V by 6 bases; bases with no gene match: 6. Germline CDR1 is DFQATT and CDR2 is SNEGSKA (reference sequence). The CDR3 is 13 amino acids. The chain is built from TRBV20-1 and TRBJ2-5, with TRBD1 identical over 7 bases. Sequencing was done on a sample of PBMCs or a T cell subset sorted from them (not recorded which). This receptor was obtained from an adult woman who had mild COVID-19 (a few samples of this study predate the infection). Cell type and time point are not known. CDR3 protein: CSARQGGQETQYF. CDR3 DNA: TGCAGTGCCCGACAGGGTGGACAAGAGACCCAGTACTTC.